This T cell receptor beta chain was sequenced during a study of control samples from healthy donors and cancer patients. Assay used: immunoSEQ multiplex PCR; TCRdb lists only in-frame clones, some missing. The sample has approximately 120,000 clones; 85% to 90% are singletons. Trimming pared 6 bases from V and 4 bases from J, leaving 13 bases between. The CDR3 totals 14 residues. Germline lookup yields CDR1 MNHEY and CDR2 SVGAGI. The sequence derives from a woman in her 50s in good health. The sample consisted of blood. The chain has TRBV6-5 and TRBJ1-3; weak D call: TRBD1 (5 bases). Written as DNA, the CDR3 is TGTGCCAGCAGCACATACGGGGGAGGAAACACCATATATTTT. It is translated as CASSTYGGGNTIYF.